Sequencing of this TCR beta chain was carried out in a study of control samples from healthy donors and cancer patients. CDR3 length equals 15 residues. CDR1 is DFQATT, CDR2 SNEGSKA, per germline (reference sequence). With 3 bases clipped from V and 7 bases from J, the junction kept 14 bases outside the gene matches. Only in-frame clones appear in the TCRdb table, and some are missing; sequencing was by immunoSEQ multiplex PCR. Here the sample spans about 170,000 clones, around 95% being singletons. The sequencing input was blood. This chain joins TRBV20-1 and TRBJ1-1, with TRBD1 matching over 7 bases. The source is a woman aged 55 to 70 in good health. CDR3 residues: CSASSRQGVQGEAFF. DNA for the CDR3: TGCAGTGCTAGTTCCCGTCAGGGGGTGCAAGGTGAAGCTTTCTTT.